The 23 T cell receptor beta chains in this list originate from one sample, sequenced in a study of cytomegalovirus exposure and HLA in healthy donors. The PCR had 60 Vbeta and 13 Jbeta primers. Clones were sequenced by immunoSEQ multiplex PCR, and TCRdb holds only the in-frame ones, with some missing. The table records around 100,000 clones, approximately 80% of them present only once. Sequenced sample: PBMCs. All receptors come from a woman under 30 in good health and CMV-seronegative.

This clone was found a few times. V is TRBV5-6 and J is TRBJ1-1; 8 bases map to TRBD1. In germline, CDR1 is SGHDT, CDR2 YYEEEE. The V segment lost 4 bases and the J segment 9 bases; nucleotides outside the gene matches: 14. CDR3 length equals 15 residues. The chain's CDR3 is CASSGKATGVGKAFF. The CDR3 DNA follows: TGTGCCAGCAGCGGGAAAGCGACAGGGGTTGGGAAAGCTTTCTTT.

This chain joins TRBV30 and TRBJ1-1; the D is unclear. The CDR3 is 11 residues long. V lost 4 bases and J lost 1, with 4 bases in between. The germline V gene has CDR1 GTSNPN and CDR2 SVGIG (reference sequence). DNA of the CDR3: TGTGCCTGGATACAGAACACTGAAGCTTTCTTT. Translating gives CAWIQNTEAFF.

V usage is TRBV7-9 and J usage is TRBJ1-2; D ambiguous. Germline assignment: CDR1 SEHNR and CDR2 FQNEAQ (reference sequence). The CDR3 has 12 amino acids. Trimming left V 5 bases short and J 4 bases short, with 8 bases between. This chain's CDR3 is CASSPVLYGYTF. CDR3 DNA sequence: TGTGCCAGCAGCCCAGTCCTCTATGGCTACACCTTC.

The chain joins TRBV27 to TRBJ1-2; 9 bases match TRBD1. V was clipped by 2 bases and J by 2 bases; unmatched bases: 6. The germline V gene encodes CDR1 MNHEY and CDR2 SMNVEV (reference sequence). The CDR3 loop spans 16 amino acids. The CDR3, as DNA: TGTGCCAGCAGTTTAAGGGGGACAGGGTGGAACTATGGCTACACCTTC. Encoded protein: CASSLRGTGWNYGYTF.

The CDR3 coding sequence is TGTGCCAGCAGCTTGGTTGGGACAGGGAAAAACACCGGGGAGCTGTTTTTT. Its translation is CASSLVGTGKNTGELFF. This sequence joins TRBV5-5 and TRBJ2-2; TRBD1 agrees at 9 bases. The CDR3 spans 17 residues. Losses at the gene ends were 0 bases for V and 2 bases for J; bases not matched to a gene: 5. Germline values: CDR1 SGHKS, CDR2 YYEKEE (reference sequence).

This chain uses TRBV27 with TRBJ2-1, with 9 bases that match TRBD1. The germline V gene encodes CDR1 MNHEY and CDR2 SMNVEV (reference sequence). V dropped 4 bases and J dropped 1; count of bases not matched to a gene: 2. The CDR3 loop spans 15 amino acids. The CDR3 reads CASSSGTGSYNEQFF. CDR3 in DNA: TGTGCCAGCAGTTCCGGGACAGGGTCCTACAATGAGCAGTTCTTC.

A few counts support this clone. The chain is built from TRBV5-1 and TRBJ2-2; 7 positions agree with TRBD1. V dropped 4 bases and J dropped 1; count of bases not matched to a gene: 7. The CDR3 has 16 residues. The V gene's germline CDR1 is SGHRS and CDR2 YFSETQ. Here the CDR3 reads CASSLLGQVNTGELFF. Written as DNA, the CDR3 is TGCGCCAGCAGCCTCTTAGGACAGGTGAACACCGGGGAGCTGTTTTTT. The whole variable domain, remainder taken from reference TRBV5-1 and TRBJ2-2, is KAGVTQTPRYLIKTRGQQVTLSCSPISGHRSVSWYQQTPGQGLQFLFEYFSETQRNKGNFPGRFSGRQFSNSRSEMNVSTLELGDSALYLCASSLLGQVNTGELFFGEGSRLTVL.

CDR3: CASSKGLQTGGYTF. The DNA of the CDR3 is TGCGCCAGCAGCAAGGGACTCCAAACGGGGGGCTACACCTTC. This rearrangement joins TRBV5-1 to TRBJ1-2, with D possibly TRBD1 on 5 matching bases. Germline CDR1 is SGHRS and CDR2 is YFSETQ. Trimming shortened V by 4 bases and J by 8 bases, and 18 bases separated the two germline ends. The CDR3 has 14 amino acids.

A single count supports this clone. The chain recombines TRBV28 with TRBJ2-7; 9 bases fit TRBD1. The trim removed 5 bases at V and 7 bases at J, leaving 15 bases unmatched. CDR1 is MDHEN, CDR2 SYDVKM, per germline. CDR3 length equals 16 residues. The CDR3 spells CASSLPGQGRSREQYF. In nucleotides, the CDR3 is TGTGCCAGCAGTCTTCCGGGACAGGGACGATCTAGGGAGCAGTACTTC.

V usage is TRBV29-1 and J usage is TRBJ1-1; possibly TRBD1 for D (5 bases). CDR1 SQVTM and CDR2 ANQGSEA come from the germline V gene. With 7 bases removed from V and 0 bases from J, the gap between germline ends came to 18 bases. The CDR3 contains 15 residues. CDR3 coding DNA: TGCAGCGCTCGGACCTTCAGGGATCTGAACACTGAAGCTTTCTTT. Its translation is CSARTFRDLNTEAFF.

The J gene is TRBJ2-7, the V gene TRBV28; D uncertain. The CDR3 runs 14 residues. Germline V gene lookup returns CDR1 MDHEN and CDR2 SYDVKM. Deletions cut 4 bases from V and 6 bases from J, with 16 bases between. CDR3 sequence: CASSSPLIKPEQYF. The DNA for the CDR3 is TGTGCCAGCAGTTCCCCTCTCATAAAGCCCGAGCAGTACTTC.

The chain carries TRBV9 and TRBJ2-5, with 8 bases lining up with TRBD1. CDR1 is SGDLS and CDR2 is YYNGEE in the germline V gene. With 2 bases clipped from V and 1 base from J, the junction kept 1 base outside the gene matches. The length of the CDR3 is 14 residues. The CDR3: CASSVGQGQETQYF. CDR3 in DNA: TGTGCCAGCAGCGTTGGACAGGGCCAAGAGACCCAGTACTTC.

J is TRBJ2-7 and V is TRBV18; perhaps TRBD1 as D (5 bases). Between the trimmed V and J ends, which lost 2 bases and 3 bases, there was a span of 11 bases. CDR1 and CDR2 from the germline V gene are KGHSH and LQKENI. The CDR3 totals 14 residues. CDR3 bases: TGTGCCAGCTCACCATCGCGGACAAACTACGAGCAGTACTTC. This gives the protein CASSPSRTNYEQYF.

The genes are TRBV4-1 and TRBJ2-7; TRBD1 might be the D (6 bases). Between the trimmed V and J ends, which lost 1 base and 4 bases, there was a span of 8 bases. The germline V gene has CDR1 MGHRA and CDR2 YSYEKL. The CDR3 is 13 amino acids. The CDR3 DNA sequence: TGCGCCAGCAGCCAAGTGGACAGTTACGAGCAGTACTTC. Translating it yields CASSQVDSYEQYF.

The chain links TRBV28 to TRBJ1-6; 8 nucleotides agree with TRBD1. V was pared by 5 bases and J by 10 bases, with 7 bases of the junction left unmatched. The germline CDR1 and CDR2 sequences are MDHEN and SYDVKM. The CDR3 totals 14 residues. The CDR3 region is CASSPGQGRSPLHF. In DNA form, the CDR3 reads TGTGCCAGCAGTCCCGGACAGGGTCGCTCACCCCTCCACTTT.

This clone was observed a handful of times. V gene TRBV2 combines with J gene TRBJ1-6; 7 bases are a match to TRBD1. The trim removed 8 bases at V and 9 bases at J, leaving 10 bases unmatched. Germline CDR1 is SNHLY and CDR2 is FYNNEI. CDR3 size: 14 residues. The CDR3 DNA reads as TGTGCCAGCCGCCGGGACAGCTACATTTCACCCCTCCACTTT. Its protein product is CASRRDSYISPLHF.

This sequence joins TRBV7-9 and TRBJ2-5; TRBD2 aligns across 15 bases. The CDR3 spans 15 residues. Germline lookup yields CDR1 SEHNR and CDR2 FQNEAQ (reference sequence). With V trimmed by 6 bases and J by 5 bases, 4 bases remained unmatched. CDR3 sequence: CASRWTSGRAETQYF. In DNA form, the CDR3 reads TGTGCCAGCAGGTGGACTAGCGGGAGGGCTGAGACCCAGTACTTC. Combining the CDR3 with reference TRBV7-9 and TRBJ2-5 gives the whole variable domain DTGVSQNPRHKITKRGQNVTFRCDPISEHNRLYWYRQTLGQGPEFLTYFQNEAQLEKSRLLSDRFSAERPKGSFSTLEIQRTEQGDSAMYLCASRWTSGRAETQYFGPGTRLLVL.

In DNA, the CDR3 is TGTGCCAGCAGCCGGACAGGGGGCGTCTACAATGAGCAGTTCTTC. Its translation is CASSRTGGVYNEQFF. The rearrangement uses TRBV5-6 and TRBJ2-1; 11 bases line up with TRBD1. CDR1 and CDR2 (germline): SGHDT, YYEEEE. Losses at the gene ends were 4 bases for V and 3 bases for J; bases not matched to a gene: 3. The CDR3 extends over 15 amino acids.

The chain uses TRBV19 and TRBJ2-2, with D possibly TRBD1 on 6 matching bases. The CDR3 sequence is 14 residues long. Germline V gene lookup returns CDR1 LNHDA and CDR2 SQIVND (reference sequence). The V end lost 7 bases, the J end lost 5 bases, and 14 bases lay between the germline ends. The CDR3 nucleotides are TGTGCCAGTATGCAACAGGGTGGGACCGGGGAGCTGTTTTTT. As protein: CASMQQGGTGELFF.

The chain couples TRBV12-5 to TRBJ2-1; D is possibly TRBD1 (6 bases). Germline V gives CDR1 LGHNT, CDR2 FRNRAP. V was clipped by 3 bases and J by 7 bases, with 10 bases between them. This CDR3 spans 13 amino acids. CDR3 sequence reads: CASGFSTGNEQFF. The CDR3 DNA is TGTGCTAGTGGTTTCTCCACAGGGAATGAGCAGTTCTTC.

The rearrangement joins TRBV28 to TRBJ1-5, with D possibly matching TRBD1 (5 bases). V dropped 4 bases and J dropped 2 bases, with 15 bases sitting between them. The CDR3 is 16 residues long. CDR1 is MDHEN and CDR2 is SYDVKM in the germline V gene. CDR3 sequence (DNA): TGTGCCAGCAGTTCCCCCCGGGGAGGGGGCAATCAGCCCCAGCATTTT. This translates into CASSSPRGGGNQPQHF.

The rearrangement uses TRBV19 and TRBJ1-1; tentative D call: TRBD1 (5 bases). This CDR3 contains 13 residues. Germline-derived CDR1 and CDR2 are LNHDA and SQIVND (reference sequence). V lost 10 bases to trimming and J lost 4 bases, with 16 bases between them. The CDR3 coding sequence is TGTGCCACCAATGGGGAAAGGGGCACTGAAGCTTTCTTT. This encodes CATNGERGTEAFF.

The chain is built from TRBV19 and TRBJ2-7; D gene ambiguous. The V end lost 3 bases, the J end lost 4 bases, and 7 bases lay between the germline ends. The CDR3 sequence is 12 residues long. CDR1 is LNHDA, CDR2 SQIVND, per germline (reference sequence). CDR3 DNA: TGTGCCAGTAGTATCACAGAGTACGAGCAGTACTTC. It yields the protein CASSITEYEQYF.